Sequencing of this TCR beta chain was carried out in a study of glioma-infiltrating T cells (dated by TCRdb to 2016 to 2017). Study-wide context: The study sequenced TCR alpha- and beta-chain repertoires from glioma tissue, from non-neoplastic brain tissue and from matched peripheral blood mononuclear cells. To measure how far tissue and blood T-cell populations diverged, each tissue-infiltrating repertoire was compared against the peripheral blood repertoire of the same patient. The paired cohort comprised three low-grade glioma patients, roughly 8 primary glioblastoma patients and three non-glioma patients contributing non-neoplastic brain tissue. The full study reports these points: Group comparisons were based on small numbers of patients: three non-neoplastic, three low-grade glioma and eight glioblastoma patients. Tissue and blood shared very few CDR3 sequences, a result attributed to high CDR3 diversity and limited sampling. VJ-independent divergence between tissue and blood was lower than expected in non-neoplastic patients but higher than expected in all gliomas, particularly low-grade gliomas.

TCR alpha and beta CDR3 regions were amplified with the iRepertoire nested amplicon-rescue multiplex PCR (arm-PCR) platform from RNA. One-step reverse transcription and amplification used roughly 100-400 ng of tissue mRNA or PBMC total RNA as input. Following bead purification, Illumina adapters were added through a secondary multiplex PCR, and the libraries were then gel-purified between 200 and 400 bp. The libraries contained internal 6-nucleotide barcodes that were used for demultiplexing. Sequencing of the libraries was done on an Illumina MiSeq using 2x220 or 2x250 nucleotide paired-end reads. Regarding the original processing steps: Paired reads were merged with FLASH 1.2.11 and aligned to the GRCh37 human genome with BWA-MEM before extracting TRA and TRB reads. For V and J assignment, an IMGT-derived reference of cassette sequences and CDR3 motifs that included pseudogenes was used. Three-frame translation of reads was performed, and productive CDR3s were defined as those with a C...FGXG motif and no stop codons. A clonotype was defined as a unique combination of a V-J cassette pair and a CDR3 amino acid sequence. Hamming distance filtering was applied to reads, with thresholds set by the sequence error rate of each sample in mapped regions. TCRdb took the public reads, trimmed them with fastp at Q25, ran MiXCR for clone calling and kept in-frame beta chains. CDR3 protein sequences are deduplicated, and each keeps its most common genes and DNA. These V and J calls originate from TCRdb's pipeline instead of the authors' own analysis. Here the sample has around 150,000 distinct CDR3 sequences; about 39% occur a single time. About 18% of the sample lies in the top ten.

As to this clonotype: Which antigen it targets is not known. Base qualities were left out, and no much larger clone turns up one base away.

Counted from cysteine to phenylalanine, this CDR3 has 15 amino acids. Only the CDR3 DNA is retained, 45 bases long and in frame from the first base. As encoded in the germline V gene (reference sequence), CDR1 is DFQATT while CDR2 is SNEGSKA. Trimming leaves V shorter by 2 bases and J shorter by 6 bases, with the junction holding 8 bases beyond the gene matches. This TCR was sampled from a human donor with low-grade glioma or glioblastoma, undergoing nonglioma brain surgery, or in good health (not recorded which). Recombination linked TRBV20-1 to TRBJ2-1; the junction holds 9 bases that match TRBD2. The sequencing sample was made of glioma tissue, nonneoplastic brain tissue, or PBMCs (not recorded which). The sequenced DNA is TGCAGTGCTAGAACTATAGCGGGGGCCTTCAATGAGCAGTTCTTC. This gives the protein CSARTIAGAFNEQFF.